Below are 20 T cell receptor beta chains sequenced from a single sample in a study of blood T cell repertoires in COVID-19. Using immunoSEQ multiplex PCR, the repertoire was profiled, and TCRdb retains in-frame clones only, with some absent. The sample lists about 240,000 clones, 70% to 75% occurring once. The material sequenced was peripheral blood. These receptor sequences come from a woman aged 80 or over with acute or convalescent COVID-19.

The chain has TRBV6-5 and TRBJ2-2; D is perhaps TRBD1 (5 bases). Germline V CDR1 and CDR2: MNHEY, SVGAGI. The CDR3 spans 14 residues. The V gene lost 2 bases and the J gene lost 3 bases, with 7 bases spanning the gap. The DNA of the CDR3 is TGTGCCAGCAGTTACCAGGGTTACACCGGGGAGCTGTTTTTT. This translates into CASSYQGYTGELFF.

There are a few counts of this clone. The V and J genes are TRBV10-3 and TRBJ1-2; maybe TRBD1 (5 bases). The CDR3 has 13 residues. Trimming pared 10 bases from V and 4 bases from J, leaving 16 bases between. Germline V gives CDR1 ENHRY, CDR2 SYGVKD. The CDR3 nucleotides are TGTGCCACCAGGGCCCCGGGGATCTATGGCTACACCTTC. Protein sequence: CATRAPGIYGYTF.

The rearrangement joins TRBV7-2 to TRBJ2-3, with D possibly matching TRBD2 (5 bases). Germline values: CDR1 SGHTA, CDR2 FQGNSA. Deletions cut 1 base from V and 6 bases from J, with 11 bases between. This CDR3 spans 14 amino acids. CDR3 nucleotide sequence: TGTGCCAGCAGCTTAGGCCGTGGAGGCGATACGCAGTATTTT. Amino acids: CASSLGRGGDTQYF.

The DNA for the CDR3 is TGTGCCAGCAGTAGAGACAGGAGCGAGCAGTACTTC. Translating gives CASSRDRSEQYF. This chain uses TRBV6-5 with TRBJ2-7, with D perhaps matching TRBD1 (6 bases). CDR1 MNHEY and CDR2 SVGAGI come from the germline V gene. The CDR3 length is 12 residues. V lost 5 bases to trimming and J lost 6 bases, with 11 bases between them.

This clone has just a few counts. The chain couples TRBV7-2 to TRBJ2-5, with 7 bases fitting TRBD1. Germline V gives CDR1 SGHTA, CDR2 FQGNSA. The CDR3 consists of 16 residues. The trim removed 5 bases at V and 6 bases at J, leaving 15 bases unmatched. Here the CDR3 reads CASSPRIQGISQTQYF. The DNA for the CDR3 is TGTGCCAGCAGCCCGAGAATACAGGGGATTTCGCAGACCCAGTACTTC.

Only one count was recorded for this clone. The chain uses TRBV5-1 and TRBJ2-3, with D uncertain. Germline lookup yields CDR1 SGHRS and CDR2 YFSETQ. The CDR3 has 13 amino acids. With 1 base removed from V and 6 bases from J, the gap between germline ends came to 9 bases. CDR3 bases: TGCGCCAGCAGCTTGACACAGTATGATACGCAGTATTTT. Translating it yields CASSLTQYDTQYF.

The CDR3 protein is CASSLDRLDNEQFF. In nucleotides, the CDR3 is TGTGCCAGCAGCTTAGATAGGCTAGACAATGAGCAGTTCTTC. V gene TRBV11-2 combines with J gene TRBJ2-1; D is unclear. Germline values: CDR1 SGHAT, CDR2 FQNNGV. The CDR3 length is 14 residues. V gave up 0 bases and J gave up 5 bases, with 8 bases separating them.

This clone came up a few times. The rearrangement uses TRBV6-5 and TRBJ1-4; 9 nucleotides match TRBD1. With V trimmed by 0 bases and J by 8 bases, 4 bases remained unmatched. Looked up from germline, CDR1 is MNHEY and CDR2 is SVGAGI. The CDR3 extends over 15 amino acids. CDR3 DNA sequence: TGTGCCAGCAGTTACTCGGGACAGGGAGGGGAAAAACTGTTTTTT. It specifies CASSYSGQGGEKLFF.

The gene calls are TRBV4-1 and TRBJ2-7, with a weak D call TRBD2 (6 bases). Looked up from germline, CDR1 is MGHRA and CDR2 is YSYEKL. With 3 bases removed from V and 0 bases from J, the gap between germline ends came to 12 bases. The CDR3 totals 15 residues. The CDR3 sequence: CASSQGTGSSYEQYF. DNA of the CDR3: TGCGCCAGCAGCCAGGGGACTGGAAGCTCCTACGAGCAGTACTTC.

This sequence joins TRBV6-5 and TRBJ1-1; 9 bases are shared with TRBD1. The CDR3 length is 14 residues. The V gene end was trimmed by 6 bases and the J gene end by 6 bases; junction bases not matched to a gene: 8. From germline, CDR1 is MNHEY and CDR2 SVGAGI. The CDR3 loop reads CASRRTGEGSEAFF. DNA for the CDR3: TGTGCCAGCAGGAGGACAGGGGAAGGATCTGAAGCTTTCTTT.

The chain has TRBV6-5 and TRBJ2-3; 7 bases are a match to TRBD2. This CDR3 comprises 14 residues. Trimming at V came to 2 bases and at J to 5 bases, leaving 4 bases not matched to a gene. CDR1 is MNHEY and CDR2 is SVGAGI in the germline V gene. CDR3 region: CASSYSRGRDTQYF. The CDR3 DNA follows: TGTGCCAGCAGTTACAGTCGCGGGAGAGATACGCAGTATTTT.

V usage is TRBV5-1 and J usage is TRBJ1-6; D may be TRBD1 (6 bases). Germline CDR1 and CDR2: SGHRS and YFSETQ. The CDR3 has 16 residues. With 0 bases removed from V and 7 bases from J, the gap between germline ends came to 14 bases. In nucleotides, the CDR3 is TGCGCCAGCAGCTTGGTTTCGGGGGGCGGAAATTCACCCCTCCACTTT. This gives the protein CASSLVSGGGNSPLHF.

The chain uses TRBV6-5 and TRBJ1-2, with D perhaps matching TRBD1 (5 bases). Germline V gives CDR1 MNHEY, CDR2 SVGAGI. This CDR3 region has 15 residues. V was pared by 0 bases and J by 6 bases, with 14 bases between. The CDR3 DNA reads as TGTGCCAGCAGTTACTCGTTGGGGAGGGGCGATGGCTACACCTTC. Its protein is CASSYSLGRGDGYTF.

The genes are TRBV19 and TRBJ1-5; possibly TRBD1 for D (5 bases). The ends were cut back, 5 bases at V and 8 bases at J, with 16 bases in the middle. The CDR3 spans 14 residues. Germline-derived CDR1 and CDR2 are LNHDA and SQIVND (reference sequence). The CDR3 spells CASSPDRRMEPQHF. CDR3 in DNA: TGTGCCAGTAGTCCCGACAGAAGGATGGAGCCCCAGCATTTT.

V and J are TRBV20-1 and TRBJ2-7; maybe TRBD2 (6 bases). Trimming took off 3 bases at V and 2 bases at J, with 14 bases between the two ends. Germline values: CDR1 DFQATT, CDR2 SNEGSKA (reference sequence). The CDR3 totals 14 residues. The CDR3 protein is CSASRRGATYEQYF. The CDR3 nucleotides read TGCAGTGCTAGTAGGAGGGGAGCGACCTACGAGCAGTACTTC.

The CDR3 DNA sequence: TGTGCCATCAGGGACACCCACAATGAGCAGTTCTTC. Translated, it gives CAIRDTHNEQFF. This chain links TRBV10-3 with TRBJ2-1; a possible D gene is TRBD1 (5 bases). Germline V CDR1 and CDR2: ENHRY, SYGVKD. The CDR3 length is 12 residues. V was trimmed by 6 bases and J by 5 bases, leaving 8 bases between them.

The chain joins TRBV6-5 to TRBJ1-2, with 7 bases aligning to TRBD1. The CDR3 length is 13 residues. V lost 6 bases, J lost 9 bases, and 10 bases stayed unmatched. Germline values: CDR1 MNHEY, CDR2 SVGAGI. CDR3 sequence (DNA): TGTGCCAGCAGGACGGGACAGTCTCAGAGCTACACCTTC. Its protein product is CASRTGQSQSYTF.

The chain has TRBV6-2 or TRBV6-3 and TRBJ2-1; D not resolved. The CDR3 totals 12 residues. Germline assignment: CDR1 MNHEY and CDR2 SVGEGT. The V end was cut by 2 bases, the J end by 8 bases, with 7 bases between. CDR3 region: CASSYPTYEQFF. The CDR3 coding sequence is TGTGCCAGCAGTTACCCGACATATGAGCAGTTCTTC.

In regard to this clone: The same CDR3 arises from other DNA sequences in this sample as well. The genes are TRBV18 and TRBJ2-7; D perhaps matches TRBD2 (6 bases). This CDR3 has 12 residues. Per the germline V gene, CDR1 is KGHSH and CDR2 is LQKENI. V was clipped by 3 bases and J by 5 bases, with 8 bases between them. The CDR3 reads CASSPTGDEQYF. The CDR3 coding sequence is TGTGCCAGCTCACCGACGGGGGACGAGCAGTACTTC.

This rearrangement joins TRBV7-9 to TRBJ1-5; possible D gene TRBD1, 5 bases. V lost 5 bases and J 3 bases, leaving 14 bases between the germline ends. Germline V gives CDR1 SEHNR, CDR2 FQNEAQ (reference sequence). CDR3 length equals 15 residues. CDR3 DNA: TGTGCCAGCAGCCCAGTTGGGGGGACCAATCAGCCCCAGCATTTT. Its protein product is CASSPVGGTNQPQHF.